What follows are 25 T cell receptor beta chains derived from one specimen sequenced in a study of blood T cells in healthy people across ages. A second about 6 to 11 cycle PCR used barcoded and J-beta primers. Via MiXCR, TCRdb re-called the 5' RACE reads, giving one row per CDR3 protein. The sample consists of 800,000 to 1,000,000 distinct CDR3 sequences, around 49% of them appearing once. Material for sequencing was blood. These receptors were obtained from a man aged 25 to 40 in good health.

The genes are TRBV6-4 and TRBJ2-7; no clear D. This CDR3 region has 13 residues. Trimming left V 0 bases short and J 5 bases short, with 8 bases between. Germline CDR1 and CDR2: MRHNA and SNTAGT. DNA for the CDR3: TGTGCCAGCAGTGACTCGACGGAGAACGAGCAGTACTTC. Amino acid sequence: CASSDSTENEQYF.

As DNA, the CDR3 is TGTGCCAGCAGTTACTCGAGTCCCATCGCGGGAGGGACAGATACGCAGTATTTT. It encodes CASSYSSPIAGGTDTQYF. J is TRBJ2-3 and V is TRBV6-5, with TRBD2 matching over 9 bases. V lost 0 bases, J lost 3 bases, and 10 bases stayed unmatched. The germline V gene has CDR1 MNHEY and CDR2 SVGAGI. CDR3 length: 18 residues.

About this clonotype itself: Just one base apart from a much larger clone, this may be a read error. The J gene is TRBJ2-1, the V gene TRBV7-9; TRBD1 aligns across 8 bases. Germline V lookup: CDR1 SEHNR, CDR2 FQNEAQ (reference sequence). The V gene end was trimmed by 7 bases and the J gene end by 10 bases; junction bases not matched to a gene: 9. This CDR3 is 13 amino acids long. CDR3: CASNDGQGYEQFF. The CDR3 bases are TGTGCCAGCAACGACGGACAGGGCTACGAGCAGTTCTTC.

This clonotype occurred a few times. The CDR3 coding sequence is TGCAGTGCTAGCGCCGGCGTGGGTTTAAGCAATCAGCCCCAGCATTTT. This codes for CSASAGVGLSNQPQHF. The chain employs TRBV20-1 and TRBJ1-5; D is undetermined. The germline CDR1 and CDR2 sequences are DFQATT and SNEGSKA (reference sequence). V was trimmed by 3 bases and J by 1 base, leaving 16 bases between them. This CDR3 is built from 16 residues.

This clonotype was detected ten times or more. The chain carries TRBV13 and TRBJ2-7; D is possibly TRBD1 (6 bases). Looked up from germline, CDR1 is PRHDT and CDR2 is FYEKMQ (reference sequence). This CDR3 spans 14 amino acids. Trimming shortened V by 1 base and J by 2 bases, and 9 bases separated the two germline ends. CDR3 nucleotide sequence: TGTGCCAGCAGCTTAGCGTCAGGGGCCTACGAGCAGTACTTC. Amino acids: CASSLASGAYEQYF.

The genes are TRBV6-2 or TRBV6-3 and TRBJ2-7; TRBD2 agrees at 8 bases. This CDR3 comprises 14 residues. J was trimmed by 1 base and V by 8 bases; bases with no gene match: 7. CDR1 is MNHEY, CDR2 SVGEGT, per germline. The CDR3 bases are TGTGCCAGCGCCCCTGGCGGGGGGTCCTACGAGCAGTACTTC. Translating it yields CASAPGGGSYEQYF.

This chain connects TRBV9 to TRBJ2-7; 8 nucleotides match TRBD2. The J call may be in error: the DNA end matches TRBJ2-5 better. The germline gives CDR1 SGDLS, CDR2 YYNGEE. The CDR3 covers 14 residues. For the CDR3, the DNA is TGTGCCAGCAGCGGCAAAGCGGGGGTCGAGACCCAGTACTTC. Protein: CASSGKAGVETQYF.

The chain links TRBV10-2 to TRBJ2-7; possibly TRBD1 for D (6 bases). This CDR3 has 11 residues. Germline-derived CDR1 and CDR2 are WSHSY and SAAADI. V was clipped by 10 bases and J by 3 bases, with 10 bases between them. In DNA form, the CDR3 reads TGCGCCATCCTACAGGGCTACGAGCAGTACTTC. Translation: CAILQGYEQYF.

V is TRBV29-1 and J is TRBJ2-3, with D perhaps given as TRBD1 or TRBD2 (5 bases each). Germline values: CDR1 SQVTM, CDR2 ANQGSEA. V was cut by 2 bases and J by 0 bases, with 12 bases left in between. The CDR3 contains 15 residues. For the CDR3, the DNA is TGCAGCGTTGAACTAGGGACCACTAGCACAGATACGCAGTATTTT. This encodes CSVELGTTSTDTQYF.

This clonotype showed up many times. The CDR3 region has the DNA TGTGCCAGCAGTTACAGGAGGGACGAGCAGTACTTC. The encoded protein is CASSYRRDEQYF. The genes are TRBV6-6 and TRBJ2-7, with a possible D match to TRBD2 (6 bases). There are 12 residues in the CDR3. The germline V and J ends were trimmed by 2 bases and 5 bases, with 7 bases remaining between them. The germline CDR1 and CDR2 sequences are MNHNY and SVGAGI (reference sequence).

About this clonotype: This may arise from a read error, as a much more abundant clone is one base away. V is TRBV11-2 and J is TRBJ1-1; TRBD1 might be the D (5 bases). This CDR3 has 15 amino acids. CDR1 is SGHAT, CDR2 FQNNGV, per germline. CDR3 region: CTSSLDPGDPAAAFF. DNA of the CDR3: TGTACCAGCAGCTTAGATCCTGGGGACCCTGCGGCAGCTTTCTTT.

The chain couples TRBV4-1 to TRBJ1-2, with no clear D. V was trimmed by 1 base and J by 0 bases, leaving 12 bases between them. The CDR3 is made up of 16 amino acids. Germline V gives CDR1 MGHRA, CDR2 YSYEKL. The CDR3 coding sequence is TGCGCCAGCAGCCAAGGGCTCTTGGGAGCTAACTATGGCTACACCTTC. Its protein product is CASSQGLLGANYGYTF.

This clonotype is medium-sized (0.01 to 0.1%). The chain employs TRBV2 and TRBJ2-1; no clear D. With 5 bases removed from V and 4 bases from J, the gap between germline ends came to 3 bases. This CDR3 has 11 residues. Germline values: CDR1 SNHLY, CDR2 FYNNEI. For the CDR3, the DNA is TGTGCCAGCAGTTTGTACAATGAGCAGTTCTTC. The encoded protein is CASSLYNEQFF.

This clonotype was seen a handful of times. The chain employs TRBV11-2 and TRBJ2-3; 8 bases align to TRBD1. Trimming removed 5 bases from V and 2 bases from J; junction bases left unmatched: 9. Germline assignment: CDR1 SGHAT and CDR2 FQNNGV. The CDR3 contains 16 residues. Written as DNA, the CDR3 is TGTGCCAGCAGCCCTAGGGGGGACAGGCTCACAGATACGCAGTATTTT. It translates to CASSPRGDRLTDTQYF.

This sequence joins TRBV6-1 and TRBJ1-6; D is unresolved. V dropped 0 bases and J dropped 4 bases, with 7 bases sitting between them. Germline CDR1 is MNHNS and CDR2 is SASEGT. The CDR3 is made up of 15 amino acids. The CDR3 nucleotides are TGTGCCAGCAGTGAAGCTGGGTTATATAATTCACCCCTCCACTTT. Encoded protein: CASSEAGLYNSPLHF.

This clonotype showed up just a few times. The rearrangement uses TRBV6-5 and TRBJ1-2; 8 bases match TRBD1. This CDR3 region has 13 residues. The germline V gene encodes CDR1 MNHEY and CDR2 SVGAGI. Trimming took 11 bases from V and 5 from J; bases not matched to a gene: 10. CDR3: CAAKDRDSYGYTF. DNA for the CDR3: TGTGCCGCGAAGGACAGGGACTCTTATGGCTACACCTTC.

The V gene is TRBV11-2, the J gene TRBJ2-3; 9 bases align to TRBD2. The CDR3 sequence is 18 residues long. Germline CDR1 reads SGHAT; CDR2 reads FQNNGV. J gave up 1 base and V 0 bases, and 8 bases lay outside the gene matches. The CDR3: CASSLDGLAGVRTDTQYF. In nucleotides, the CDR3 is TGTGCCAGCAGCTTAGACGGGTTAGCGGGGGTCCGCACAGATACGCAGTATTTT. The variable domain in full, with the rest retrieved from reference TRBV11-2 and TRBJ2-3, is EAGVAQSPRYKIIEKRQSVAFWCNPISGHATLYWYQQILGQGPKLLIQFQNNGVVDDSQLPKDRFSAERLKGVDSTLKIQPAKLEDSAVYLCASSLDGLAGVRTDTQYFGPGTRLTVL.

V and J are TRBV14 and TRBJ2-1; tentative D call: TRBD1 (6 bases). V was clipped by 4 bases and J by 1 base, with 14 bases between them. The CDR3 totals 16 residues. The germline gives CDR1 SGHDN, CDR2 FVKESK. This chain's CDR3 is CASSPWDTSSYNEQFF. Here the CDR3 DNA reads TGTGCCAGCAGCCCCTGGGACACCAGTTCCTACAATGAGCAGTTCTTC.

The CDR3 loop reads CASSFPGTEYEQYF. The CDR3, as DNA: TGTGCCAGCAGCTTTCCCGGGACAGAGTACGAGCAGTACTTC. The chain is built from TRBV7-9 and TRBJ2-7; 7 nucleotides align to TRBD1. The length of the CDR3 is 14 residues. J gave up 4 bases and V 3 bases, and 6 bases lay outside the gene matches. From germline, CDR1 is SEHNR and CDR2 FQNEAQ (reference sequence).

This clonotype was counted a few times. The chain carries TRBV29-1 and TRBJ2-5; D remains ambiguous. Deletions cut 3 bases from V and 1 base from J, with 9 bases between. Germline V gene lookup returns CDR1 SQVTM and CDR2 ANQGSEA. This CDR3 comprises 13 residues. CDR3 coding DNA: TGCAGCGTTGAGGTACAGAGCCAAGAGACCCAGTACTTC. Protein: CSVEVQSQETQYF.

This sequence joins TRBV7-9 and TRBJ2-5; TRBD1 matches at 7 bases. CDR1 and CDR2 (germline): SEHNR, FQNEAQ (reference sequence). Unmatched junction bases numbered 6, after V lost 5 bases and J lost 3 bases. The CDR3 extends over 14 amino acids. The CDR3 protein is CASSVGTGEETQYF. In DNA, the CDR3 is TGTGCCAGCAGCGTAGGCACAGGGGAAGAGACCCAGTACTTC.

V usage is TRBV9 and J usage is TRBJ1-4; 9 bases align to TRBD1. V lost 5 bases, J lost 5 bases, and 7 bases stayed unmatched. The CDR3 sequence is 15 residues long. CDR1 and CDR2 (germline): SGDLS, YYNGEE. In DNA form, the CDR3 reads TGTGCCAGCAGTCCTCCCGGGACAGGGAATGAAAAACTGTTTTTT. Amino acids: CASSPPGTGNEKLFF.

The V and J genes are TRBV10-3 and TRBJ2-7; the D is unclear. Looked up from germline, CDR1 is ENHRY and CDR2 is SYGVKD. This CDR3 is built from 13 residues. V lost 3 bases and J lost 3, with 9 bases in between. The DNA of the CDR3 is TGTGCCATCAGTGACCGGGTCCTCTACGAGCAGTACTTC. This translates into CAISDRVLYEQYF.

This clonotype showed up just a few times. The gene calls are TRBV20-1 and TRBJ1-4; D is undetermined. The CDR3 is 12 amino acids. Germline V lookup: CDR1 DFQATT, CDR2 SNEGSKA (reference sequence). V was trimmed by 0 bases and J by 8 bases, leaving 7 bases between them. The CDR3 nucleotides are TGCAGTGCTAGAGATCAGACGGAAAAACTGTTTTTT. It specifies CSARDQTEKLFF.

This clonotype showed up just a few times. As DNA, the CDR3 is TGCAGTGCTAGCATCCCACAGGGCTACGAGCAGTACTTC. Its translation is CSASIPQGYEQYF. The chain is built from TRBV20-1 and TRBJ2-7, with TRBD1 as a possible D gene (6 bases). The CDR3 is 13 amino acids. Germline V CDR1 and CDR2: DFQATT, SNEGSKA (reference sequence). Trimming shortened V by 3 bases and J by 3 bases, and 12 bases separated the two germline ends.